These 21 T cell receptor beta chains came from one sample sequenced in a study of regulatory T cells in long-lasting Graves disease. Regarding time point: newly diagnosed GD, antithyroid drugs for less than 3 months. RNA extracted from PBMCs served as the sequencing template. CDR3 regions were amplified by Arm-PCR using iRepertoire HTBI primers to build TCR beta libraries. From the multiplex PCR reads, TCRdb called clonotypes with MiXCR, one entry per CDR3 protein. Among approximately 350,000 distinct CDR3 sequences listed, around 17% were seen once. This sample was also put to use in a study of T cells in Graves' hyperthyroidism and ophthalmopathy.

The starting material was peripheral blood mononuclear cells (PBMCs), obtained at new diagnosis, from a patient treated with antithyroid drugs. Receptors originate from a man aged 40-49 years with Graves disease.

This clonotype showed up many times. CDR3 nucleotide sequence: TGTGCCAGCAGCGGAGGACAGGGGGCCTGGAACACCATATATTTT. Translating gives CASSGGQGAWNTIYF. The chain employs TRBV11-1 and TRBJ1-3; 11 positions agree with TRBD1. Trimming at V came to 5 bases and at J to 7 bases, leaving 7 bases not matched to a gene. The CDR3 totals 15 residues. The V gene's germline CDR1 is SGHAT and CDR2 FQDESV (reference sequence).

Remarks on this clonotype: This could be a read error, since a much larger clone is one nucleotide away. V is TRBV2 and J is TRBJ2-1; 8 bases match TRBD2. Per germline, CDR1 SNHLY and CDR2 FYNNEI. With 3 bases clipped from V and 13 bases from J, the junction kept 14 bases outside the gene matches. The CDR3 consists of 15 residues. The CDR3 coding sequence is TGTGCCAGCAGTGACAGGGGTATCGGGGGGGAGACCCAGTTCTTC. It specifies CASSDRGIGGETQFF. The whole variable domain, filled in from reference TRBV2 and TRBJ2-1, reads EPEVTQTPSHQVTQMGQEVILRCVPISNHLYFYWYRQILGQKVEFLVSFYNNEISEKSEIFDDQFSVERPDGSNFTLKIRSTKLEDSAMYFCASSDRGIGGETQFFGPGTRLTVL.

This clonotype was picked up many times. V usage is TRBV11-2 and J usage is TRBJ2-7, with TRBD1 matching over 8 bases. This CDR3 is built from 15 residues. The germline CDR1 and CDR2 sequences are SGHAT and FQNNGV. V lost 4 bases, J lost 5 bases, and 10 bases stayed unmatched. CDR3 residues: CASSSPGTGRDEQYF. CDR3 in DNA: TGTGCCAGCAGCTCCCCCGGGACAGGTCGTGACGAGCAGTACTTC.

The CDR3 DNA reads TGTGCCAGCAGCCTCCGCGTTCGGGAAAAACTGTTTTTT. Translation: CASSLRVREKLFF. The gene calls are TRBV7-6 and TRBJ1-4, with D unresolved. Deletions cut 5 bases from V and 8 bases from J, with 12 bases between. CDR1 SGHVS and CDR2 FNYEAQ come from the germline V gene. This CDR3 region has 13 residues.

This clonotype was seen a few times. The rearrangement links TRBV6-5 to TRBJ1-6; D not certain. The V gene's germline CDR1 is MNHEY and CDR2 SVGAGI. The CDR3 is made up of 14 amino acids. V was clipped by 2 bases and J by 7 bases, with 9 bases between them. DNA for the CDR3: TGTGCCAGCAGTTACAGGACGCTGAATTCACCCCTCCACTTT. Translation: CASSYRTLNSPLHF.

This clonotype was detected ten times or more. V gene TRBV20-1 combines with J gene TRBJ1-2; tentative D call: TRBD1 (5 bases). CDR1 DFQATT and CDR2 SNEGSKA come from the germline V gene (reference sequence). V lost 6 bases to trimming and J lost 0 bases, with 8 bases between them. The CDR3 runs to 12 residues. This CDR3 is CSARTTNYGYTF. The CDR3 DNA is TGCAGTGCAAGGACAACTAACTATGGCTACACCTTC.

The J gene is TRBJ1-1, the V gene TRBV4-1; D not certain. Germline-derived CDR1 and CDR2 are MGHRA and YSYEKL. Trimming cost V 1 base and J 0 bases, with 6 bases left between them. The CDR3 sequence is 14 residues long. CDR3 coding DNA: TGCGCCAGCAGCCAAGCTCATCTGAACACTGAAGCTTTCTTT. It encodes CASSQAHLNTEAFF.

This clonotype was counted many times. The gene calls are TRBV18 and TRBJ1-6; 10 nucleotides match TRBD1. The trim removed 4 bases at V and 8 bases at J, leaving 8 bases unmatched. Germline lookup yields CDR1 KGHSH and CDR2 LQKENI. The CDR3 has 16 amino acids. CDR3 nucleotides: TGTGCCAGCTCACTACCCAGACAGGGGGCAGATTCACCCCTCCACTTT. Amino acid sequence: CASSLPRQGADSPLHF.

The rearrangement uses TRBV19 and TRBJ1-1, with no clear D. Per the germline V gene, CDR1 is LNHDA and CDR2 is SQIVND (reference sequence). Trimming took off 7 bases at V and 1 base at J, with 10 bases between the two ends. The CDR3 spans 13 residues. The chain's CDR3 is CASTLFSNTEAFF. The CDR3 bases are TGTGCCAGTACCCTGTTTTCGAACACTGAAGCTTTCTTT.

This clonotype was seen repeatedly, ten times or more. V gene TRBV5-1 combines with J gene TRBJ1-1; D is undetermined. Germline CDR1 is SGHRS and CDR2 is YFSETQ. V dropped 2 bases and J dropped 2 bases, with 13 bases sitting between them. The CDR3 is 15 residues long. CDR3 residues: CASSFDGDGNTEAFF. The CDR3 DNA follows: TGCGCCAGCAGCTTTGACGGAGACGGTAACACTGAAGCTTTCTTT.

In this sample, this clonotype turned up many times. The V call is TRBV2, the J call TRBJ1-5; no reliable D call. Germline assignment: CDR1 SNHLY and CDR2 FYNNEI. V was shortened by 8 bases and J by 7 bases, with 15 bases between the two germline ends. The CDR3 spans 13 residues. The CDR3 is CASGWGTDQPQHF. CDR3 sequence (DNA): TGTGCCAGCGGGTGGGGAACAGACCAGCCCCAGCATTTT.

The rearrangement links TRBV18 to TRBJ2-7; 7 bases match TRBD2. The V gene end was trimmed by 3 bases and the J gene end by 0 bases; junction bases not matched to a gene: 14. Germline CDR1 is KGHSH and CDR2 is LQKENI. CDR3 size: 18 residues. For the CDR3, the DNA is TGTGCCAGCTCACCGAGATACCCCGGGGGACTAAGCTCCTACGAGCAGTACTTC. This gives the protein CASSPRYPGGLSSYEQYF.

The DNA of the CDR3 is TGTGCCAGCAGTTTATACAGGGACGGCGAGCAGTACTTC. This encodes CASSLYRDGEQYF. The genes are TRBV27 and TRBJ2-7, with a tentative D call TRBD1 (6 bases). The CDR3 sequence is 13 residues long. Germline-derived CDR1 and CDR2 are MNHEY and SMNVEV (reference sequence). The V gene lost 1 base and the J gene lost 6 bases, with 10 bases spanning the gap.

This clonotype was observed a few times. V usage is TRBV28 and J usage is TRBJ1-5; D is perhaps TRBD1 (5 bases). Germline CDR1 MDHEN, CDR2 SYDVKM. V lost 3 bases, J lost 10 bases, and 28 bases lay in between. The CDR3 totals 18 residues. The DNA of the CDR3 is TGTGCCAGCAGTTTTGGCACCAGTCGGCAGGGCGATGGAGTCCCCCAGCATTTT. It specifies CASSFGTSRQGDGVPQHF. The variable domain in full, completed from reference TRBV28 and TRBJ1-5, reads DVKVTQSSRYLVKRTGEKVFLECVQDMDHENMFWYRQDPGLGLRLIYFSYDVKMKEKGDIPEGYSVSREKKERFSLILESASTNQTSMYLCASSFGTSRQGDGVPQHFGDGTRLSIL.

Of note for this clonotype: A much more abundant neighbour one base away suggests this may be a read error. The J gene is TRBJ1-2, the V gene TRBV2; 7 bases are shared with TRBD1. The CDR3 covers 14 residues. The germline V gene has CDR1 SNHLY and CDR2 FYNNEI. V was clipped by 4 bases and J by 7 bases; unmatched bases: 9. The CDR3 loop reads CASSVTVGGAGYTF. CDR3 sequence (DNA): TGTGCCAGCAGTGTTACTGTAGGGGGCGCTGGCTACACCTTC.

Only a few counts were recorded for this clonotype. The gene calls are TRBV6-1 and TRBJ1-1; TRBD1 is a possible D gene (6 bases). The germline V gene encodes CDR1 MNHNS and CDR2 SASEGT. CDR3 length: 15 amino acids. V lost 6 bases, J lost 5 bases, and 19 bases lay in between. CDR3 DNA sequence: TGTGCCAGCAGGAGGGGGTTCCTGATCCGGACTGAAGCTTTCTTT. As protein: CASRRGFLIRTEAFF.

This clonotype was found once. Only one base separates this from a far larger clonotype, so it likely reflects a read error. The CDR3 protein is CASRQGRHYNEQYF. DNA for the CDR3: TGTGCCAGCAGACAGGGGCGTCACTACAATGAGCAGTACTTC. V gene TRBV28 combines with J gene TRBJ2-3; 7 nucleotides line up with TRBD1. The assigned J gene may be wrong: the sequence end matches TRBJ2-7 better. The CDR3 spans 14 residues. CDR1 is MDHEN and CDR2 is SYDVKM in the germline V gene.

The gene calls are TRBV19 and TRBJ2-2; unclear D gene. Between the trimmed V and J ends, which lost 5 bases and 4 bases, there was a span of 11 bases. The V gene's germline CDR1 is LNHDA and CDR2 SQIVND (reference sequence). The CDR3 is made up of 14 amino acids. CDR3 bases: TGTGCCAGTAGTGGCGTCAGAATCACCGGGGAGCTGTTTTTT. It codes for CASSGVRITGELFF. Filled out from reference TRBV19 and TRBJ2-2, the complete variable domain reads DGGITQSPKYLFRKEGQNVTLSCEQNLNHDAMYWYRQDPGQGLRLIYYSQIVNDFQKGDIAEGYSVSREKKESFPLTVTSAQKNPTAFYLCASSGVRITGELFFGEGSRLTVL.

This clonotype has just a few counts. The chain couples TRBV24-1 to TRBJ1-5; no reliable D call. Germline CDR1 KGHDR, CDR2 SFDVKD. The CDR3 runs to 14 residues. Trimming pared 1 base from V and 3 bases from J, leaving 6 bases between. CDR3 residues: CATSDLGHNQPQHF. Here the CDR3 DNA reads TGTGCCACCAGTGATTTAGGGCACAATCAGCCCCAGCATTTT.

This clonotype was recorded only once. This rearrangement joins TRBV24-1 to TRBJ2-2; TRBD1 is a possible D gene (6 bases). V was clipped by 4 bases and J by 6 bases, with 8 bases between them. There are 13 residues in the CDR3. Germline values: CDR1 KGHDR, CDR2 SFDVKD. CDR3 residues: CATSDYRAGELFF. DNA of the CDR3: TGTGCCACCAGTGACTACAGGGCCGGGGAGCTGTTTTTT.

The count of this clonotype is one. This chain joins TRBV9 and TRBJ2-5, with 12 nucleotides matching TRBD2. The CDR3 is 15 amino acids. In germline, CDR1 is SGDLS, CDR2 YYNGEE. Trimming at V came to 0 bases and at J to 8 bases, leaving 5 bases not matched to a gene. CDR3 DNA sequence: TGTGCCAGCAGCGTAGGAGCTAGCGGGGGGGCTACCCAGTACTTC. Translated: CASSVGASGGATQYF.